This T cell receptor (beta chain) was sequenced during a study of shared clonotypes between healthy human individuals. The naive CD8 subset, CD45RO-negative cells positively selected for CCR7, excluded terminally differentiated effector memory CD45RA+ cells. This table comes from immunoSEQ multiplex PCR, and its TCRdb copy is limited to in-frame clones, with some not included. Among about 2.2 million clones listed, about 93% were seen once. This CDR3 comprises 14 residues. Germline CDR1 SGHKS, CDR2 YYEKEE (reference sequence). The V gene lost 1 base and the J gene lost 0 bases, with 7 bases spanning the gap.

The TCR originated in a man younger than 30 in good health. Some clones in this sample may be carry-over from other donors' samples. Sequenced sample: naive CD8+ T cells from PBMCs. The rearrangement joins TRBV5-5 to TRBJ1-1; no clear D. The CDR3 DNA follows: TGTGCCAGCAGCTTGTTCGCGATGAACACTGAAGCTTTCTTT. This sequence encodes CASSLFAMNTEAFF. Looking up the rest from reference TRBV5-5 and TRBJ1-1 gives the full variable domain: DAGVTQSPTHLIKTRGQQVTLRCSPISGHKSVSWYQQVLGQGPQFIFQYYEKEERGRGNFPDRFSARQFPNYSSELNVNALLLGDSALYLCASSLFAMNTEAFFGQGTRLTVV.